The 25 T cell receptor beta chains in this list originate from one sample, sequenced in a study of cytomegalovirus exposure and HLA in healthy donors. Amplification used 60 Vbeta primers and 13 Jbeta primers. The repertoire was sequenced with immunoSEQ multiplex PCR; TCRdb's copy has only in-frame clones and lacks some. The table shows 120,000 to 150,000 clones, with approximately 80% occurring only once. Sequenced material: PBMCs. These receptors all stem from a male donor in good health and CMV-seronegative.

This clone was seen once. The V call is TRBV30, the J call TRBJ1-2; weak D call: TRBD1 (5 bases). Germline assignment: CDR1 GTSNPN and CDR2 SVGIG (reference sequence). Trimming took off 2 bases at V and 8 bases at J, with 18 bases between the two ends. The CDR3 loop spans 14 amino acids. CDR3 in DNA: TGTGCCTGGAGTAAGGGGATTGAGCGTAGGGGCTACACCTTC. Amino acid sequence: CAWSKGIERRGYTF.

The V gene is TRBV4-3, the J gene TRBJ2-2, with TRBD1 matching over 7 bases. Losses at the gene ends were 1 base for V and 6 bases for J; bases not matched to a gene: 2. The CDR3 spans 14 residues. Germline CDR1 reads LGHNA; CDR2 reads YSLEER. CDR3 nucleotide sequence: TGCGCCAGCAGCCAAGTAACAGGGGCCGGGGAGCTGTTTTTT. Translated, it gives CASSQVTGAGELFF.

The genes are TRBV27 and TRBJ1-2; 9 positions match TRBD1. With V trimmed by 0 bases and J by 4 bases, 6 bases remained unmatched. This CDR3 contains 16 residues. CDR1 and CDR2 from the germline V gene are MNHEY and SMNVEV (reference sequence). Here the CDR3 DNA reads TGTGCCAGCAGTTTATCCGGGACAGGGAGGACCTATGGCTACACCTTC. As protein: CASSLSGTGRTYGYTF.

This clone was detected only a few times. This chain connects TRBV2 to TRBJ2-3, with 7 nucleotides matching TRBD1. Germline trimming cut 6 bases from V and 7 bases from J; bases unmatched to any gene: 10. CDR1 SNHLY and CDR2 FYNNEI come from the germline V gene. The CDR3 contains 14 residues. CDR3 residues: CASRRQGVGNTQYF. The CDR3 bases are TGTGCCAGCAGAAGACAGGGAGTGGGAAATACGCAGTATTTT.

The chain combines TRBV11-3 with TRBJ2-2; no clear D gene. CDR1 and CDR2 from the germline V gene are SGHNT and YENEEA. The ends were cut back, 5 bases at V and 2 bases at J, with 6 bases in the middle. The CDR3 is made up of 13 amino acids. CDR3 amino acids: CASSNPNTGELFF. In DNA form, the CDR3 reads TGTGCCAGCAGCAATCCAAACACCGGGGAGCTGTTTTTT.

The J gene is TRBJ1-1, the V gene TRBV7-7, with D unclear. The germline gives CDR1 SSHAT, CDR2 FNYEAQ (reference sequence). V was trimmed by 1 base and J by 8 bases, leaving 14 bases between them. This CDR3 has 14 amino acids. In DNA, the CDR3 is TGTGCCAGCAGCTTAGAGACTGCAAGAAGGGAAGCTTTCTTT. As protein: CASSLETARREAFF.

The J gene is TRBJ2-1, the V gene TRBV7-9; D gene unclear. V was trimmed by 5 bases and J by 2 bases, leaving 13 bases between them. Germline V CDR1 and CDR2: SEHNR, FQNEAQ (reference sequence). This CDR3 is 15 amino acids long. This CDR3 reads CASSPELSPYNEQFF. The CDR3 DNA follows: TGTGCCAGCAGCCCGGAGTTGTCACCCTACAATGAGCAGTTCTTC.

The gene calls are TRBV27 and TRBJ1-5; 7 nucleotides agree with TRBD1. J was trimmed by 1 base and V by 5 bases; bases with no gene match: 5. This CDR3 has 15 residues. Germline values: CDR1 MNHEY, CDR2 SMNVEV (reference sequence). CDR3 region: CASSRQGWSNQPQHF. The CDR3 DNA is TGTGCCAGCAGTAGACAGGGATGGAGCAATCAGCCCCAGCATTTT.

The chain links TRBV7-9 to TRBJ1-1; possibly TRBD1 for D (6 bases). This CDR3 has 15 amino acids. CDR1 is SEHNR, CDR2 FQNEAQ, per germline (reference sequence). V lost 5 bases to trimming and J lost 1 base, with 14 bases between them. CDR3 coding DNA: TGTGCCAGCAGCCCCTTCCTACAGGGGAACACTGAAGCTTTCTTT. Translation: CASSPFLQGNTEAFF.

This chain links TRBV4-1 with TRBJ2-7; TRBD2 might be the D (6 bases). With 4 bases removed from V and 2 bases from J, the gap between germline ends came to 15 bases. There are 15 residues in the CDR3. Germline CDR1 and CDR2: MGHRA and YSYEKL. CDR3 protein: CASSLAGSNPYEQYF. As DNA, the CDR3 is TGCGCCAGCAGCCTCGCCGGGAGCAATCCCTACGAGCAGTACTTC.

V and J are TRBV30 and TRBJ1-6; tentative D call: TRBD1 (5 bases). The V gene's germline CDR1 is GTSNPN and CDR2 SVGIG (reference sequence). CDR3 size: 16 residues. V lost 2 bases, J lost 0 bases, and 11 bases lay in between. The CDR3: CAWSTDTSSYNSPLHF. Written as DNA, the CDR3 is TGTGCCTGGAGTACGGACACGAGCTCCTATAATTCACCCCTCCACTTT.

This sequence joins TRBV4-3 and TRBJ1-1, with 7 bases that match TRBD1. The germline V gene has CDR1 LGHNA and CDR2 YSLEER. V gave up 1 base and J gave up 5 bases; unmatched junction bases: 7. The CDR3 consists of 15 residues. The CDR3 protein is CASSQALTGVTEAFF. The DNA of the CDR3 is TGCGCCAGCAGCCAAGCCCTTACAGGGGTTACTGAAGCTTTCTTT.

This clone was recorded a few times. The chain couples TRBV6-5 to TRBJ2-7; 7 positions match TRBD1. The CDR3 length is 13 residues. Germline V lookup: CDR1 MNHEY, CDR2 SVGAGI. V shed 6 bases, J shed 0 bases, and the junction held 2 bases outside the gene matches. The CDR3 protein is CASRGDSSYEQYF. For the CDR3, the DNA is TGTGCCAGCAGGGGGGACAGCTCCTACGAGCAGTACTTC.

This clone was seen once. The chain has TRBV18 and TRBJ2-2; 8 bases fit TRBD1. With 1 base clipped from V and 2 bases from J, the junction kept 3 bases outside the gene matches. Germline assignment: CDR1 KGHSH and CDR2 LQKENI. The CDR3 totals 16 residues. Here the CDR3 reads CASSPLGQGNTGELFF. The CDR3 DNA reads TGTGCCAGCTCACCACTTGGACAGGGTAACACCGGGGAGCTGTTTTTT.

The table lists this clone with a count of one. The chain joins TRBV5-1 to TRBJ2-6; the D gene is possibly TRBD1 (5 bases). Germline lookup yields CDR1 SGHRS and CDR2 YFSETQ. Trimming stripped 4 bases from V and 0 bases from J, with 8 bases between. The CDR3 loop spans 15 amino acids. The CDR3, as DNA: TGCGCCAGCAGCCAGACAGACTCTGGGGCCAACGTCCTGACTTTC. Translation: CASSQTDSGANVLTF.

A few counts support this clone. The chain links TRBV5-4 to TRBJ2-5, with 11 bases lining up with TRBD2. Germline V gene sequence: CDR1 SGHNT, CDR2 YYREEE (reference sequence). The CDR3 contains 15 residues. Trimming cost V 2 bases and J 3 bases; bases outside gene matches: 3. The CDR3 nucleotides are TGTGCCAGCAGCTTATCGACTAGCGGGGAAGAGACCCAGTACTTC. Protein product: CASSLSTSGEETQYF.

The chain uses TRBV27 and TRBJ1-2; D gene unclear. V dropped 3 bases and J dropped 8 bases, with 16 bases sitting between them. Germline V gene data show CDR1 as MNHEY and CDR2 as SMNVEV (reference sequence). The CDR3 has 14 amino acids. CDR3 nucleotides: TGTGCCAGCAGTTTGGCCGGGGATCTGGCAGGCTACACCTTC. Protein: CASSLAGDLAGYTF.

The chain links TRBV5-5 to TRBJ1-3; a weak D match, TRBD1 (5 bases). Deletions cut 1 base from V and 0 bases from J, with 8 bases between. Germline lookup yields CDR1 SGHKS and CDR2 YYEKEE (reference sequence). The CDR3 is 15 residues long. CDR3 bases: TGTGCCAGCAGCTTGACAGGCTTCTCTGGAAACACCATATATTTT. This gives the protein CASSLTGFSGNTIYF.

V is TRBV6-1 and J is TRBJ2-7; D may be TRBD1 (5 bases). V was cut by 2 bases and J by 5 bases, with 13 bases left in between. The CDR3 is made up of 14 amino acids. Germline CDR1 MNHNS, CDR2 SASEGT. In DNA, the CDR3 is TGTGCCAGCAGTGAAACTGCAGGGTTCGACGAGCAGTACTTC. Translating it yields CASSETAGFDEQYF.

The V gene is TRBV29-1, the J gene TRBJ1-2; 9 nucleotides agree with TRBD1. Germline lookup yields CDR1 SQVTM and CDR2 ANQGSEA. The CDR3 has 11 amino acids. J was trimmed by 7 bases and V by 8 bases; bases with no gene match: 5. Here the CDR3 reads CSTQGAGGYTF. Here the CDR3 DNA reads TGCAGCACACAGGGGGCGGGTGGCTACACCTTC.

This rearrangement joins TRBV5-1 to TRBJ2-1, with D maybe TRBD1 (7 bases). The V gene's germline CDR1 is SGHRS and CDR2 YFSETQ. Trimming left V 4 bases short and J 8 bases short, with 13 bases between. This CDR3 comprises 13 residues. The CDR3 loop reads CASSVAGGYEQFF. The CDR3 DNA reads TGCGCCAGCAGCGTGGCAGGGGGGTATGAGCAGTTCTTC.

This clone was recorded a few times. The chain joins TRBV6-4 to TRBJ1-4, with TRBD1 matching over 11 bases. This CDR3 has 15 amino acids. The germline V gene encodes CDR1 MRHNA and CDR2 SNTAGT. The trim removed 11 bases at V and 1 base at J, leaving 6 bases unmatched. CDR3 amino acids: CASRTGGKTNEKLFF. CDR3 in DNA: TGTGCCTCACGGACAGGGGGCAAAACTAATGAAAAACTGTTTTTT.

This sequence joins TRBV4-2 and TRBJ2-2, with 7 bases that match TRBD1. This CDR3 has 14 residues. CDR1 is LGHNA and CDR2 is YNFKEQ in the germline V gene. V lost 4 bases to trimming and J lost 7 bases; unmatched junction nucleotides: 6. CDR3 nucleotides: TGTGCCAGCAGCCCCCGACAGGGTATCGGGGAGCTGTTTTTT. Its protein product is CASSPRQGIGELFF.

V is TRBV5-1 and J is TRBJ1-1; unclear D gene. Trimming cost V 0 bases and J 4 bases, with 7 bases left between them. Looked up from germline, CDR1 is SGHRS and CDR2 is YFSETQ. The CDR3 has 13 amino acids. The CDR3 spells CASSLAGSTEAFF. In nucleotides, the CDR3 is TGCGCCAGCAGCTTGGCCGGGAGCACTGAAGCTTTCTTT. Together with reference TRBV5-1 and TRBJ1-1, the CDR3 gives the full variable domain: KAGVTQTPRYLIKTRGQQVTLSCSPISGHRSVSWYQQTPGQGLQFLFEYFSETQRNKGNFPGRFSGRQFSNSRSEMNVSTLELGDSALYLCASSLAGSTEAFFGQGTRLTVV.

This chain joins TRBV11-2 and TRBJ1-2, with TRBD1 as a possible D gene (6 bases). Trimming stripped 3 bases from V and 2 bases from J, with 7 bases between. The CDR3 is 13 residues long. Germline V gives CDR1 SGHAT, CDR2 FQNNGV. The CDR3 sequence: CASSFTGNYGYTF. The CDR3 DNA reads TGTGCCAGCAGCTTTACAGGGAACTATGGCTACACCTTC.